The TCR beta chain under discussion was sequenced for a study of blood T cell repertoires in COVID-19. The protocol was immunoSEQ multiplex PCR, while the TCRdb copy is restricted to in-frame clones and leaves out a portion. The sample has around 50,000 clones; about 86% are singletons. CDR3 size: 13 residues. The V gene's germline CDR1 is SGDLS and CDR2 YYNGEE. V was pared by 0 bases and J by 4 bases, with 5 bases between. The sequence was collected from a woman aged 55-70 years with COVID-19, enrolled during active disease. This chain connects TRBV9 to TRBJ1-3; D uncertain. Sequenced input: peripheral blood. The DNA for the CDR3 is TGTGCCAGCAGCGTAGCGGGGGGAAACACCATATATTTT. Encoded protein: CASSVAGGNTIYF.